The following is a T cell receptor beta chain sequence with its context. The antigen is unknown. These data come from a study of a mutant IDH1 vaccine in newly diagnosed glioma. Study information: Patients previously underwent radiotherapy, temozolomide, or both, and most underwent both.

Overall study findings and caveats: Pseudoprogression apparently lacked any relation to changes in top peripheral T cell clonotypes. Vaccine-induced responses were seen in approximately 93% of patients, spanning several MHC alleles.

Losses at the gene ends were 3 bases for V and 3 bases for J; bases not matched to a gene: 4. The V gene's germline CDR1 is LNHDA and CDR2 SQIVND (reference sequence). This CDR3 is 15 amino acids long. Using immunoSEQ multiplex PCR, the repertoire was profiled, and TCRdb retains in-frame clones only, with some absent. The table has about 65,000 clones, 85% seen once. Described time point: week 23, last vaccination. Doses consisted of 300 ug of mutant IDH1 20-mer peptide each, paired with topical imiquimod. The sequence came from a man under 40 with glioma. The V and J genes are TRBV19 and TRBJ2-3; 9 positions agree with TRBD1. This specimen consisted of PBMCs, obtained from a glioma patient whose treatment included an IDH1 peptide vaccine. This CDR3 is CASSMMDRGTDTQYF. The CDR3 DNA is TGTGCCAGTAGTATGATGGACAGGGGTACAGATACGCAGTATTTT.